One sample yielded the 10 T cell receptor beta chains listed below, sequenced in a study of long-term antiretroviral therapy in people with HIV. Investigators performed immunoSEQ version v3.0 at survey level. Some clones are missing from TCRdb's copy, which holds only in-frame ones; the method was immunoSEQ multiplex PCR. The table has 24,000 or so clones, over 85% seen once. Specimen: unsorted PBMCs, collected 7.6 years after starting antiretroviral therapy. Receptors were obtained from a middle-aged woman with HIV.

This chain links TRBV4-1 with TRBJ2-5; the D is unclear. This CDR3 is 13 amino acids long. V was pared by 4 bases and J by 5 bases, with 11 bases between. Germline-derived CDR1 and CDR2 are MGHRA and YSYEKL. CDR3 bases: TGCGCCAGCAGCCCGGGTCCCCTGGAGACCCAGTACTTC. Translation: CASSPGPLETQYF.

This clone was counted a single time. The J gene is TRBJ1-1, the V gene TRBV5-1; TRBD1 agrees at 9 bases. CDR1 SGHRS and CDR2 YFSETQ come from the germline V gene. This CDR3 is built from 18 residues. Trimming removed 1 base from V and 0 bases from J; junction bases left unmatched: 10. This CDR3 reads CASSLSGTGNSMNTEAFF. CDR3 sequence (DNA): TGCGCCAGCAGCTTGTCCGGGACAGGGAATTCCATGAACACTGAAGCTTTCTTT.

The rearrangement links TRBV4-1 to TRBJ1-6; tentative D call: TRBD1 (5 bases). The length of the CDR3 is 16 residues. Trimming took 5 bases from V and 2 from J, leaving 13 bases between them. CDR1 and CDR2 from the germline V gene are MGHRA and YSYEKL. CDR3 sequence reads: CASSNQGGTYNSPLHF. The CDR3 DNA is TGCGCCAGCAGCAACCAGGGTGGTACCTATAATTCACCCCTCCACTTT.

J is TRBJ1-2 and V is TRBV5-6; no clear D gene. The CDR3 runs to 14 residues. Deletions cut 1 base from V and 1 base from J, with 8 bases between. Germline lookup yields CDR1 SGHDT and CDR2 YYEEEE. CDR3 loop: CASSLFLVNYGYTF. The DNA of the CDR3 is TGTGCCAGCAGCTTGTTTTTGGTTAACTATGGCTACACCTTC. Full variable domain (missing parts from reference TRBV5-6 and TRBJ1-2): DAGVTQSPTHLIKTRGQQVTLRCSPKSGHDTVSWYQQALGQGPQFIFQYYEEEERQRGNFPDRFSGHQFPNYSSELNVNALLLGDSALYLCASSLFLVNYGYTFGSGTRLTVV.

This clone was seen only once. The chain carries TRBV27 and TRBJ2-2; D may be TRBD1 (5 bases). Germline CDR1 is MNHEY and CDR2 is SMNVEV (reference sequence). The CDR3 has 17 amino acids. Trimming shortened V by 2 bases and J by 3 bases, and 16 bases separated the two germline ends. In DNA form, the CDR3 reads TGTGCCAGCAGTTTAAGACAGAAAGTCTACGACACCGGGGAGCTGTTTTTT. It yields the protein CASSLRQKVYDTGELFF.

The chain links TRBV19 to TRBJ1-1; 7 nucleotides align to TRBD1. Trimming at V came to 5 bases and at J to 3 bases, leaving 3 bases not matched to a gene. This CDR3 has 13 residues. Germline V gene data show CDR1 as LNHDA and CDR2 as SQIVND (reference sequence). CDR3 DNA sequence: TGTGCCAGTAGTTGGCAGGGGGACACTGAAGCTTTCTTT. Translating gives CASSWQGDTEAFF.

The chain uses TRBV6-1 and TRBJ2-2, with D hard to call. V was trimmed by 0 bases and J by 2 bases, leaving 13 bases between them. Germline lookup yields CDR1 MNHNS and CDR2 SASEGT. This CDR3 is 17 amino acids long. Here the CDR3 DNA reads TGTGCCAGCAGTGAAGCCCGGGCCCCAGGTAACACCGGGGAGCTGTTTTTT. Protein product: CASSEARAPGNTGELFF.

The chain couples TRBV5-1 to TRBJ1-1; 10 positions match TRBD1. Trimming cost V 0 bases and J 0 bases; bases outside gene matches: 8. The length of the CDR3 is 18 residues. Germline V gives CDR1 SGHRS, CDR2 YFSETQ. The CDR3 loop is CASSLGDRGGLMNTEAFF. As DNA, the CDR3 is TGCGCCAGCAGCTTGGGGGACAGGGGAGGCTTGATGAACACTGAAGCTTTCTTT.

This chain links TRBV7-2 with TRBJ2-5; 8 bases are a match to TRBD2. Per germline, CDR1 SGHTA and CDR2 FQGNSA. The CDR3 runs 15 residues. The V gene end was trimmed by 1 base and the J gene end by 4 bases; junction bases not matched to a gene: 5. For the CDR3, the DNA is TGTGCCAGCAGCTTAGGCGGGGGGCTCACAGAGACCCAGTACTTC. Its protein is CASSLGGGLTETQYF.

This chain links TRBV5-4 with TRBJ1-1; D remains unclear. The CDR3 runs to 15 residues. Germline CDR1 SGHNT, CDR2 YYREEE (reference sequence). Trimming removed 0 bases from V and 0 bases from J, with 9 bases in between. The CDR3 nucleotides read TGTGCCAGCAGCTTGGAAAACTCGATGAACACTGAAGCTTTCTTT. It codes for CASSLENSMNTEAFF. The full variable domain, in which reference TRBV5-4 and TRBJ1-1 provide the parts outside the CDR3, is ETGVTQSPTHLIKTRGQQVTLRCSSQSGHNTVSWYQQALGQGPQFIFQYYREEENGRGNFPPRFSGLQFPNYSSELNVNALELDDSALYLCASSLENSMNTEAFFGQGTRLTVV.